This TCR beta chain appears in the sequencing data of a study of T cell responses to AZD1222 COVID-19 vaccine (dated by TCRdb to about 2021). Describing the broader study: AZD1222 recipients with second doses at about 4 weeks or about 12 weeks were pooled, because spike-specific TCR depth and breadth did not differ between schedules. TCR sequencing was performed for 230 to 250 trial participants, of whom about 200 were given two doses of AZD1222 and around 26 were given two doses of MenACWY control vaccine. Trial participants were enrolled by age into 18-55, 56-69 and 70-plus year subgroups, with about 150, 28 and 57 TCR-sequenced participants respectively. Paper-wide results and their limitations: Spike-specific TCR breadth and depth rose significantly after two AZD1222 doses compared with day 0 and with MenACWY recipients. Epitopes outside the regions mutated in the B.1.351 and B.1.1.7 variants were reportedly recognized by nearly half of the unique spike-specific TCRs. CD4 TCRs associated with the vaccine covered the entire spike protein, and the dominant responses were in regions 160-218 and 743-854. The 56-69-year group was small, and its depth increase did not reach significance, likely because of low power. Participants were mostly white British and included more females than males, and it was suggested by the authors that clonal diversity may have been underestimated. Conclusions about previously exposed vaccinees were limited because only six AZD1222 recipients were SARS-CoV-2 seropositive at baseline. Because no day 14 peak-response samples were available, the repertoires could be characterized only after the peak T cell response.

The CDR3 regions of human TCRbeta chains were analyzed by immunosequencing. On the authors' methods: Repertoire TCRs were checked for matches against a reference library of SARS-CoV-2-specific TCRs that had been generated using the MIRA antigen-specificity platform. Breadth was defined as the fraction of unique TCRs that were SARS-CoV-2-associated. Depth was defined as the fraction of total T cells that were SARS-CoV-2-associated. Using the MIRA data, each spike-specific TCR was mapped to the spike region that the TCR reacts to and placed in a CD4 or CD8 class. Log10-transformed breadth and depth values were compared by one-way ANOVA with Sidak's multiple comparisons tests. This immuneACCESS table, as held by TCRdb, lists in-frame sequences with V and J called but not all clones. Of the missing ones, under half trace to an unresolved V gene in checked studies; the others have no known cause. The V and J calls and clone size were taken over from that table, and D and trimming were inferred from the DNA. The table for this sample lists approximately 130,000 clones; approximately 93% of them were counted only once. Approximately 3.1% of the sample belongs to the ten largest clones.

This sample's time point label indicates: baseline before first vaccination. Samples from vaccinated people were obtained from the UK trials COV001 and COV002, which included a single-blind randomized controlled phase 2/3 trial of AZD1222 (ChAdOx1 nCoV-19) in healthy adults. Trial participant PBMC samples were collected at day 0 and day 28 after the second dose for TCRbeta chain sequencing. CDR1 LGHDT and CDR2 YNNKEL are derived from the germline V gene (reference sequence). V is pared back by 0 bases and J by 6 bases, with 16 bases lying between the germline termini. Measured from the cysteine to the phenylalanine, the CDR3 is 16 residues long. This entry keeps only the CDR3 DNA: 48 bases, framed from base 1. This clone occurred once. Its antigen is not yet known. No base-level quality is on record; no much larger clone is a single base apart.

The sequences come from peripheral blood, collected on day 0 of AZD1222 vaccination. The TCR sequence derives from an adult in good health. This receptor chain uses TRBV3-1 (or the pseudogene TRBV3-2) and TRBJ2-3, with TRBD1 as a weak D call on 6 bases. The nucleotide sequence is given as TGTGCCAGCAGCCAAGATCTCAACAGGGTGGCCGATACGCAGTATTTT. It is translated as CASSQDLNRVADTQYF.